This TCR beta chain originates from a study of T cells after yellow fever vaccination. Study-level findings and limits: Weaker in magnitude, the secondary response showed a faster peak on day 5 versus 15.

Trimming took 3 bases from V and 5 from J, leaving 19 bases between them. The germline V gene encodes CDR1 SGHTA and CDR2 FQGNSA. The CDR3 extends over 16 amino acids. TCRdb passed the 5' RACE reads through MiXCR, listing each CDR3 protein once. The sample records about 110,000 distinct CDR3 sequences, 7.5% to 9.5% being singletons. This clonotype was counted many times. Its antigen is unidentified. The sequencing here drew on CD8+ T cells sorted from PBMCs, taken 45 days after the yellow fever booster vaccination. The chain uses TRBV7-2 and TRBJ1-1; D gene unclear. The receptor was isolated from a man aged 25 to 40 who received the YFV17D yellow fever vaccine. The CDR3 nucleotides are TGTGCCAGCAGCTTCATTCTGTTGGCCCCGGGGACTGAAGCTTTCTTT. Translated: CASSFILLAPGTEAFF.